These T cell receptor beta chains were read from a single sample in a study of patients and donors after allogeneic stem cell transplantation. TCRdb reprocessed the RT-PCR reads via MiXCR and lists one record per CDR3 protein. The table lists just over 55,000 distinct CDR3 sequences, less than 15% of them singletons. The sequenced sample consisted of blood, either unsorted or a sorted T cell fraction (not recorded which). All receptors come from a human donor who was either an allogeneic HSCT recipient or a stem cell or donor lymphocyte infusion donor (not recorded which). It is not recorded whose cells these are; they may come from a transplant donor. The CDR3 runs from the conserved cysteine through the conserved F or W. D genes are given only for firm matches. The size of a clone is reported for some rows only, either as once, few or many, or as a class for expanded clones.

16,.,TRBD1,TRBJ2-7,TRBV4-2,CASSQVFRTGPYEQYF,TGTGCCAGCAGCCAAGTTTTCCGGACAGGGCCCTACGAGCAGTACTTC
12,many,.,TRBJ1-1,TRBV29-1,CSVVRASTEAFF,TGCAGCGTTGTCAGGGCTTCAACTGAAGCTTTCTTT
13,many,TRBD2,TRBJ2-2,TRBV24-1,CATGLANTGELFF,TGTGCCACCGGACTAGCGAACACCGGGGAGCTGTTTTTT
15,.,.,TRBJ2-1,TRBV5-5,CASSLAKESPNEQFF,TGTGCCAGCAGCTTGGCAAAGGAATCCCCCAATGAGCAGTTCTTC
12,few,.,TRBJ2-1,TRBV6-6,CASSPAGLEQFF,TGTGCCAGCAGCCCAGCCGGACTCGAGCAGTTCTTC
14,many,.,TRBJ1-3,TRBV29-1,CSVRGGADGNTIYF,TGCAGCGTCAGGGGAGGGGCAGATGGAAACACCATATATTTT
11,.,.,TRBJ2-7,TRBV20-1,CSARLNYEQYF,TGCAGTGCTAGACTAAACTACGAGCAGTACTTC
15,many,.,TRBJ1-5,TRBV24-1,CATSDPDVSNQPQHF,TGTGCCACCAGTGACCCGGACGTTAGCAATCAGCCCCAGCATTTT
18,few,TRBD2,TRBJ2-3,TRBV9,CASSGRLSPSGSTDTQYF,TGTGCCAGCAGCGGCCGTCTATCGCCTAGCGGGAGCACAGATACGCAGTATTTT
13,.,.,TRBJ2-7,TRBV11-3,CASSSSTGNEQYF,TGTGCCAGCAGCTCCTCAACAGGCAACGAGCAGTACTTC
15,many,TRBD2,TRBJ2-1,TRBV3-1,CASSFPGLAGNEQFF,TGTGCCAGCAGCTTTCCGGGACTAGCGGGCAATGAGCAGTTCTTC
15,few,.,TRBJ1-1,TRBV14,CASSHRQRMVTEAFF,TGTGCCAGCAGCCACAGACAGCGCATGGTGACTGAAGCTTTCTTT
13,.,.,TRBJ2-3,TRBV11-3,CASSFYPKDTQYF,TGTGCCAGCAGCTTTTACCCGAAGGATACGCAGTATTTT
15,few,.,TRBJ2-7,TRBV4-2,CASSQDRGKFYEQYF,TGTGCCAGCAGCCAAGATAGGGGGAAGTTTTACGAGCAGTACTTC
11,few,.,TRBJ2-7,TRBV29-1,CSGTLGYEQYF,TGCAGCGGAACCTTGGGCTACGAGCAGTACTTC
15,few,.,TRBJ2-2,TRBV24-1,CATSNENMNTGELFF,TGTGCCACCTCTAATGAGAATATGAACACCGGGGAGCTGTTTTTT
14,.,.,TRBJ2-2,TRBV6-1,CASSGALYTGELFF,TGTGCCAGCAGTGGGGCCCTCTACACCGGGGAGCTGTTTTTT
18,.,TRBD2,TRBJ2-1,TRBV4-1,CASRSGLAGRRSYNEQFF,TGCGCCAGCCGCTCGGGACTAGCGGGGAGACGCTCCTACAATGAGCAGTTCTTC
19,many,TRBD2,TRBJ2-1,TRBV7-9,CASSLGGTSGARSYNEQFF,TGTGCCAGCAGCTTAGGGGGGACTAGCGGGGCACGTTCCTACAATGAGCAGTTCTTC
15,.,.,TRBJ2-3,TRBV5-5,CASSPQGPKRDTQYF,TGTGCCAGCAGCCCACAGGGACCGAAGAGGGATACGCAGTATTTT
15,many,.,TRBJ1-2,TRBV5-5,CASSLADRKGYGYTF,TGTGCCAGCAGCTTGGCCGACAGGAAGGGGTATGGCTACACCTTC
15,.,.,TRBJ1-3,TRBV20-1,CSARDSVAAGNTIYF,TGCAGTGCTAGAGATTCGGTGGCTGCTGGAAACACCATATATTTT
16,.,.,TRBJ2-1,TRBV19,CASTPQRSISYNEQFF,TGTGCCAGTACTCCCCAGCGCTCGATCTCCTACAATGAGCAGTTCTTC
11,.,.,TRBJ2-2,TRBV20-1,CSASRFGELFF,TGCAGTGCTAGCCGGTTCGGGGAGCTGTTTTTT
15,many,TRBD2,TRBJ2-1,TRBV20-1,CSAYLAGGLRDEQFF,TGCAGTGCTTATCTAGCGGGAGGGCTAAGGGATGAGCAGTTCTTC
17,.,.,TRBJ2-2,TRBV7-8,CASSPGPQGKNTGELFF,TGTGCCAGCAGCCCCGGCCCCCAGGGAAAGAACACCGGGGAGCTGTTTTTT
12,.,.,TRBJ2-5,TRBV12-3/TRBV12-4,CASSLFEETQYF,TGTGCCAGCAGTTTATTTGAAGAGACCCAGTACTTC
15,.,.,TRBJ1-1,TRBV20-1,CSADTRGRWNTEAFF,TGCAGTGCTGACACACGGGGAAGATGGAACACTGAAGCTTTCTTT
16,few,.,TRBJ1-4,TRBV20-1,CSATRGDGTLNEKLFF,TGCAGTGCTACCCGGGGGGACGGGACCCTTAATGAAAAACTGTTTTTT
15,many,TRBD2,TRBJ2-1,TRBV18,CASSPQSSGANEQFF,TGTGCCAGCTCACCACAGTCTAGCGGGGCCAATGAGCAGTTCTTC
15,many,TRBD1,TRBJ1-6,TRBV5-1,CASSPVQGAYSPLHF,TGCGCCAGCAGCCCCGTGCAGGGGGCTTATTCACCCCTCCACTTT
15,many,.,TRBJ1-2,TRBV19,CASSPMDSSLYGYTF,TGTGCCAGTAGTCCGATGGACAGTTCCCTCTATGGCTACACCTTC
16,.,TRBD1,TRBJ2-2,TRBV7-9,CASSALVDRTPGELFF,TGTGCCAGCAGCGCCCTAGTGGACAGGACTCCGGGGGAGCTGTTTTTT